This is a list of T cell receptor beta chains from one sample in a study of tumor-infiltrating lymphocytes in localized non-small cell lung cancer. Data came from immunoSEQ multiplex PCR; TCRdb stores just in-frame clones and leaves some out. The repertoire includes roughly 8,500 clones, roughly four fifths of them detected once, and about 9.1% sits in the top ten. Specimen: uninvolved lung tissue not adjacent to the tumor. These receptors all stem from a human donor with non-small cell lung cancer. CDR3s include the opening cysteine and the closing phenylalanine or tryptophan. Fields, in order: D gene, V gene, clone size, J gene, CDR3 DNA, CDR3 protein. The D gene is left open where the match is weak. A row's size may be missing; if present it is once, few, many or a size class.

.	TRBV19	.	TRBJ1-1	TGTGCCAGTAGTAGAGAGGGGAGGGACACTGAAGCTTTCTTT	CASSREGRDTEAFF
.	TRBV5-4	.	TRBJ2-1	TGTGCCAGCAGCTTGGCCGCCGTCTACAATGAGCAGTTCTTC	CASSLAAVYNEQFF
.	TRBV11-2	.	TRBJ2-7	TGTGCCAGCAGCTCCTGGCCAAAGGGGAGGTCCTACGAGCAGTACTTC	CASSSWPKGRSYEQYF
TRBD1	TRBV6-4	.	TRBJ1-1	TGTGCCAGCAGTGAACAGGGGGCCGGGGATGAAGCTTTCTTT	CASSEQGAGDEAFF
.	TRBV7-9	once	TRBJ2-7	TGTGCCAGCAGCCTTGGTCACGGGGCTGACGAGCAGTACTTC	CASSLGHGADEQYF
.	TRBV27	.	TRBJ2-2	TGTGCCAGCGCCTGGGGGCGGCGAACCGGGGAGCTGTTTTTT	CASAWGRRTGELFF
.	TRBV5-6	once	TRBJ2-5	TGTGCCAGCAGCGGGCTAGCGTACCAAGAGACCCAGTACTTC	CASSGLAYQETQYF
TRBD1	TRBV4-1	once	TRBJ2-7	TGCGCCAGCAGCCCGCGACAGGGGAGCTCCTACGAGCAGTACTTC	CASSPRQGSSYEQYF
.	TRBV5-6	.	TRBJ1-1	TGTGCCAGCAGCTTGAGGAGGGGGGGGTCCATGAACACTGAAGCTTTCTTT	CASSLRRGGSMNTEAFF
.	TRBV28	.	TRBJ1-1	TGTGCCAGCACCCCAGAGAGTTTTGGACCTGAAGCTTTCTTT	CASTPESFGPEAFF
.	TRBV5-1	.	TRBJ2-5	TGCGCCAGCAGCTTGGCAGCAGGGTACCAAGAGACCCAGTACTTC	CASSLAAGYQETQYF
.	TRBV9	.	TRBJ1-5	TGTGCCAGCAGCGTAGATTTCAGGGAATGGCAGCCCCAGCATTTT	CASSVDFREWQPQHF
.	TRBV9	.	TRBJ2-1	TGTGCCAGCAGCGTAGTGAGCTGGGGAAATGAGCAGTTCTTC	CASSVVSWGNEQFF
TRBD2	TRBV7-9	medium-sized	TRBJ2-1	TGTGCCAGCAGCCCTAAGAGGCTAGCGGGAGGGGACAATGAGCAGTTCTTC	CASSPKRLAGGDNEQFF
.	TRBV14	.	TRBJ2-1	TGTGCCAGCAGCCAAGCGGCAGGGTTGCAGTTCTTC	CASSQAAGLQFF
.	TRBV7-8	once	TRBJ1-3	TGTGCCAGCAGCTCCCCGGGGGGGGCGAGAGGAAACACCATATATTTT	CASSSPGGARGNTIYF
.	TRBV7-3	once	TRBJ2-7	TGTGCCAGCAGCCCGACAGCGTCCCCCTACGAGCAGTACTTC	CASSPTASPYEQYF
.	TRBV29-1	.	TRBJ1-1	TGCAGCGCCTATGATAATATGAACACTAAAGCTTTCTTT	CSAYDNMNTKAFF
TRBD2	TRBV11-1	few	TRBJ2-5	TGTGCCAGCAGTTGGACCGCGGGACTAGCGGGAGAGACCCAGTACTTC	CASSWTAGLAGETQYF
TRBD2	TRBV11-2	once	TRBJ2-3	TGTGCCAGCAGCTTGCGGGAGAGTGCAGATACGCAGTATTTT	CASSLRESADTQYF
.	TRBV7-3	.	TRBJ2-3	TGTGCCAGCAGCTTAATAGGCGGGGACCGCACAGATACGCAGTATTTT	CASSLIGGDRTDTQYF
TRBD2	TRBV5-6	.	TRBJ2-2	TGTGCCAGCAGCTTGTTCACTCGGACTAGCGGGACAACCGGGGAGCTGTTTTTT	CASSLFTRTSGTTGELFF
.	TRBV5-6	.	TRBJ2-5	TGTGCCAGCAGCTTCTGGGGCGCAGAGACCCAGTACTTC	CASSFWGAETQYF
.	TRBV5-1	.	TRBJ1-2	TGCGCCAGCAGCGAGGACAGTACCTATGGCTACACCTTC	CASSEDSTYGYTF
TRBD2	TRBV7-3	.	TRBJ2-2	TGTGCCAGCAGGGGGACTAGCGGGGCGAACACCGGGGAGCTGTTTTTT	CASRGTSGANTGELFF
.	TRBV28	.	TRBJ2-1	TGTGCCAGCACCTCCGTTGTGGGCGGTAATGAGCAGTTCTTC	CASTSVVGGNEQFF
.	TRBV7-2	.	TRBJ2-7	TGTGCCAGCAGCTCGGGCCCGGCGCGCGAGCAGTACTTC	CASSSGPAREQYF
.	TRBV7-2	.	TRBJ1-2	TGTGCCAGCAGCTGGACAGTTCGGGATGGCTACACCTTC	CASSWTVRDGYTF
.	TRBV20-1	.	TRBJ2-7	TGCAGTGCTGGGTCAACCTACGAGCAGTACTTC	CSAGSTYEQYF
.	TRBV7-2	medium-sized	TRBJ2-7	TGTGCCAGCAGCTTAGACTCCGCATACGAGCAGTACTTC	CASSLDSAYEQYF
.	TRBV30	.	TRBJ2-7	TGTGCCTGGAGACGGGTTGAGGAGCAGTACTTC	CAWRRVEEQYF